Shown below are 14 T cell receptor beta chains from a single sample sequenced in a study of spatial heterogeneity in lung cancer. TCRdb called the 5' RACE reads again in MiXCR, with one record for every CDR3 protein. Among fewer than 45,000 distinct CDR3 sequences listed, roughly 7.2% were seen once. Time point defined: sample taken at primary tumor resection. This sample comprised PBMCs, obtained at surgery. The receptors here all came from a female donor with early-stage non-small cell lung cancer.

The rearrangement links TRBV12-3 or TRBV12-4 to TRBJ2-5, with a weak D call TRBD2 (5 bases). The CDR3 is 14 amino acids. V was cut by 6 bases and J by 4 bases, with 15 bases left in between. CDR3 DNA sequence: TGTGCCAGCAGCCCCCCACTGAGGGTAGAGACCCAGTACTTC. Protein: CASSPPLRVETQYF.

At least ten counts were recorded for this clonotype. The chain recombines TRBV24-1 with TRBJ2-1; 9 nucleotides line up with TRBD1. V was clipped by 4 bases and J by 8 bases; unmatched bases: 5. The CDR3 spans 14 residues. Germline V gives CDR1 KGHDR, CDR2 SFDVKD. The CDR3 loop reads CATSDTRTGDEQFF. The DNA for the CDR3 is TGTGCCACCAGTGACACCCGGACAGGGGATGAGCAGTTCTTC.

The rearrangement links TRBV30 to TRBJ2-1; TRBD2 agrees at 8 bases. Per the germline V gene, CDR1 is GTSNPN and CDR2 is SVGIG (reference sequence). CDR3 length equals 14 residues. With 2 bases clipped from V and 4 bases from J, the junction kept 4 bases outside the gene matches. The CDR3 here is CAWSTSGSYNEQFF. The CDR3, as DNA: TGTGCCTGGAGTACGAGCGGGAGTTACAATGAGCAGTTCTTC.

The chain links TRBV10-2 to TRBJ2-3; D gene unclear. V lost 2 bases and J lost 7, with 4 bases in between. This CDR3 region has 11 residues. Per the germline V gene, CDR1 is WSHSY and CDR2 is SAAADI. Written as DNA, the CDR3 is TGCGCCAGCAGTGAGGGTAATACGCAGTATTTT. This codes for CASSEGNTQYF.

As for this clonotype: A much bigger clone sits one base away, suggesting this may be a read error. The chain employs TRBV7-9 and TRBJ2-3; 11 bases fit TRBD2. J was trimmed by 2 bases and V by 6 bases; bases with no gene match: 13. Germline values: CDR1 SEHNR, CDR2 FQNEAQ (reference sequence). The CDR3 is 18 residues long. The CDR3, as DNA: TGTGCCAGCAGTATTATACCGGGACTAGCGGCGTACACAGATACGCAGTATTTT. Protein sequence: CASSIIPGLAAYTDTQYF.

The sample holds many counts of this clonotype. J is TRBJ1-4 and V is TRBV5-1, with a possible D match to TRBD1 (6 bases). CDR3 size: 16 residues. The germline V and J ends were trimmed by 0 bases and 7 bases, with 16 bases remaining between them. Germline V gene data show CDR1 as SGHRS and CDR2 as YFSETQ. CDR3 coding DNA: TGCGCCAGCAGCTTGGCCTTCGGGGGCGCGGCTGAAAAACTGTTTTTT. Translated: CASSLAFGGAAEKLFF.

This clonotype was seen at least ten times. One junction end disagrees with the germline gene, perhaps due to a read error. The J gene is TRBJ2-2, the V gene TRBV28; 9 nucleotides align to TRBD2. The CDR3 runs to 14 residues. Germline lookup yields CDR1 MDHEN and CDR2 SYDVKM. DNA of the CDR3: TGTGCCAGCAATTTAGCGGGAGACACCGGGGAGCTGTTTTTT. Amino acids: CASNLAGDTGELFF.

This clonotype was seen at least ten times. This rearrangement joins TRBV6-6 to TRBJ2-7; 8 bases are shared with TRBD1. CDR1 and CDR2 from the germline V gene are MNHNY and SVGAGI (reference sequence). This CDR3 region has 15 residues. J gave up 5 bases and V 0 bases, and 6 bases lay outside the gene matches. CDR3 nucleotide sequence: TGTGCCAGCAGTTACTCGGACAGGGTATTCCACGAGCAGTACTTC. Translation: CASSYSDRVFHEQYF.

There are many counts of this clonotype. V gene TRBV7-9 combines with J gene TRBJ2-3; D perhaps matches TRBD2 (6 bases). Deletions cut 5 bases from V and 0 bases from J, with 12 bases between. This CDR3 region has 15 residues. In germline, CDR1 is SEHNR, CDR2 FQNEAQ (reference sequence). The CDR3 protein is CASSNSGSSTDTQYF. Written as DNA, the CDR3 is TGTGCCAGCAGCAATAGCGGATCTAGCACAGATACGCAGTATTTT.

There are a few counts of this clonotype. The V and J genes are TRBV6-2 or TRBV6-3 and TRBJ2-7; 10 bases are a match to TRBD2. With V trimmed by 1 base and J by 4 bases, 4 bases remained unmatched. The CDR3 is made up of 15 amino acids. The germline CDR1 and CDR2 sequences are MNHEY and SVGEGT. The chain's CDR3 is CASSYLLAGIYEQYF. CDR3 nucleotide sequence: TGTGCCAGCAGTTACTTACTAGCGGGGATTTACGAGCAGTACTTC.

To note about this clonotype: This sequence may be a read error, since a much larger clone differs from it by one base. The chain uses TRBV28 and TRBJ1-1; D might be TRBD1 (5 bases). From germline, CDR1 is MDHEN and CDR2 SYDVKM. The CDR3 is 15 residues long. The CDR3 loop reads CASTETNGGNTEASF. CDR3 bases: TGTGCCAGCACCGAAACCAACGGGGGGAACACTGAAGCTTCCTTT.

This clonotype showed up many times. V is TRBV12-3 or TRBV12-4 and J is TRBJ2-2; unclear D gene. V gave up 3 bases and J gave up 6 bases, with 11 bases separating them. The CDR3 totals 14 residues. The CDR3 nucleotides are TGTGCCAGCAGTTTCAACTGGGCCGCCGGGGAGCTGTTTTTT. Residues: CASSFNWAAGELFF.

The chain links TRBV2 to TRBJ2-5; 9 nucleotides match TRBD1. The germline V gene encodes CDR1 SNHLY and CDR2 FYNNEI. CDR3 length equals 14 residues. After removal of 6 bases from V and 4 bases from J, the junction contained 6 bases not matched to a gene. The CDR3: CASRADRGGETQYF. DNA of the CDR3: TGTGCCAGCAGGGCGGACAGGGGAGGAGAGACCCAGTACTTC.

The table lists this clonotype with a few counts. The DNA for the CDR3 is TGTGCCAGCAGCTTAGTCCGAGTAGCAGGGACCAATGAGCAGTTCTTC. Translated: CASSLVRVAGTNEQFF. The V call is TRBV7-9, the J call TRBJ2-1, with D perhaps given as TRBD1 or TRBD2 (5 bases each). V was shortened by 1 base and J by 6 bases, with 16 bases between the two germline ends. Germline CDR1 reads SEHNR; CDR2 reads FQNEAQ (reference sequence). The CDR3 is 16 amino acids.